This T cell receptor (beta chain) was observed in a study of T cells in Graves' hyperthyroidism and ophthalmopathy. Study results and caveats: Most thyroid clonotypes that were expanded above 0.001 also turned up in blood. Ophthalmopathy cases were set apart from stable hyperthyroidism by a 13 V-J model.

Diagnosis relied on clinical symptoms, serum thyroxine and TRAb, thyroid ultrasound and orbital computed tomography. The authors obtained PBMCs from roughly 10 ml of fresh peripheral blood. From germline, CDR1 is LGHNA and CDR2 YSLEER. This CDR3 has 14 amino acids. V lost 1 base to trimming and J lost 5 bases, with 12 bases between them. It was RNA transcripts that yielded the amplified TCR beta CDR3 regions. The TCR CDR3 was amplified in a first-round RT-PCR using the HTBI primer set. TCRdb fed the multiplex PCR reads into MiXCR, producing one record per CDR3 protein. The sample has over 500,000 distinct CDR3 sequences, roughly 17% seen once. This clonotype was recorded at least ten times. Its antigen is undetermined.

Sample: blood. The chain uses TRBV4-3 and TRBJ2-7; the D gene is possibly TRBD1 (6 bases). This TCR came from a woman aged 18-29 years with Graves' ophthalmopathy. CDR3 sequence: CASSQVAGQNEQYF. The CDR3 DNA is TGCGCCAGCAGCCAAGTAGCTGGACAGAACGAGCAGTACTTC.